This T cell receptor (beta chain) was retrieved from a study of cytomegalovirus exposure and HLA in healthy donors. The PCR contained 60 Vbeta and 13 Jbeta primers. Produced via immunoSEQ multiplex PCR; TCRdb's table is partial and in-frame only. The sample carries about 180,000 clones, around 77% recorded once. This clone was seen once. What it binds is unknown. Findings of the study overall: Some TCR beta chains (roughly 150 of them) were listed as cytomegalovirus-associated.

The specimen was PBMCs. The receptor was isolated from a woman between 25 and 40 years old in good health and CMV-seronegative.

CDR3 loop: CASSGFWTGWDAYEQYF. The CDR3 coding sequence is TGTGCCAGCAGTGGATTCTGGACAGGGTGGGATGCATACGAGCAGTACTTC. The chain has TRBV6-1 and TRBJ2-7, with TRBD1 identical over 8 bases. Trimming removed 4 bases from V and 4 bases from J; junction bases left unmatched: 15. The CDR3 contains 17 residues. Per germline, CDR1 MNHNS and CDR2 SASEGT.